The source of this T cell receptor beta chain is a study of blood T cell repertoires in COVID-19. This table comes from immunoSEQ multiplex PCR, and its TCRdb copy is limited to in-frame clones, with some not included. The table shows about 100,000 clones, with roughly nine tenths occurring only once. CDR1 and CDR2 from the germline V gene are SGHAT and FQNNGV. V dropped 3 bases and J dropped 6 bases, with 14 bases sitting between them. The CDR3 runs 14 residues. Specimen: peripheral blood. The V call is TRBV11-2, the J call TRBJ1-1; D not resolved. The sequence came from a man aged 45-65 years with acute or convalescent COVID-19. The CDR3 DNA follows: TGTGCCAGCAGCTTTTTGTGGTCTCAGGCTGAAGCTTTCTTT. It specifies CASSFLWSQAEAFF.